These 3 T cell receptor beta chains share one sample of origin, sequenced in a study of cytomegalovirus exposure and HLA in healthy donors. Vbeta (60) and Jbeta (13) primers were used in the PCR. The assay was immunoSEQ multiplex PCR, and TCRdb's table has in-frame clones only and misses some. In the table there are about 90,000 clones, 70% to 75% of which are singletons. The material sequenced was PBMCs. The receptors derive from a woman between 18 and 30 years old in good health and CMV-seropositive.

DNA for the CDR3: TGTGCCAGCTCACTGACCGGACAGGGCCCTTATGGCTACACCTTC. Residues: CASSLTGQGPYGYTF. The gene calls are TRBV18 and TRBJ1-2, with 8 bases matching TRBD1. Losses at the gene ends were 4 bases for V and 5 bases for J; bases not matched to a gene: 9. This CDR3 region has 15 residues. The germline CDR1 and CDR2 sequences are KGHSH and LQKENI.

This clone was detected once. The rearrangement joins TRBV27 to TRBJ2-2; TRBD2 matches 7 bases. Germline V gives CDR1 MNHEY, CDR2 SMNVEV (reference sequence). The junction had 8 bases not matched to a gene; V was cut back by 10 bases and J by 3 bases. This CDR3 contains 14 residues. As DNA, the CDR3 is TGTGCCACGAAAGGGGAGGGATACACCGGGGAGCTGTTTTTT. Its protein is CATKGEGYTGELFF.

The chain recombines TRBV5-4 with TRBJ2-7, with a tentative D call TRBD1 (6 bases). The ends were cut back, 10 bases at V and 6 bases at J, with 17 bases in the middle. The CDR3 runs 12 residues. The germline V gene encodes CDR1 SGHNT and CDR2 YYREEE (reference sequence). CDR3 DNA: TGTGCCGGGGACAATCGGAAGGGCGAGCAGTACTTC. This gives the protein CAGDNRKGEQYF.